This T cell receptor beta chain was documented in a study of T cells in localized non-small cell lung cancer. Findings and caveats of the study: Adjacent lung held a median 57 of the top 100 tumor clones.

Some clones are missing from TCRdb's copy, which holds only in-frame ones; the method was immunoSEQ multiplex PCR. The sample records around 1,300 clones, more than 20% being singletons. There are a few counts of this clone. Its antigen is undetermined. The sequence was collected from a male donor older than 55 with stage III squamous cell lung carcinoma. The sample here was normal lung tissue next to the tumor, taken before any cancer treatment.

The DNA of the CDR3 is TGTGCCAGCAGCCACGACGGGGCTAACTATGGCTACACCTTC. Translation: CASSHDGANYGYTF. V and J are TRBV11-3 and TRBJ1-2, with no clear D. Germline V gene sequence: CDR1 SGHNT, CDR2 YENEEA. V was trimmed by 5 bases and J by 0 bases, leaving 10 bases between them. CDR3 length: 14 residues.